One and the same sample provided the 29 T cell receptor beta chains below, sequenced in a study of OX40 agonist ivuxolimab in advanced cancers. This table comes from immunoSEQ multiplex PCR, and its TCRdb copy is limited to in-frame clones, with some not included. Here the sample spans more than 20,000 clones, around 85% being singletons. The sample here was CD4+ or CD8+ T cells sorted from blood, taken in a trial of the OX40 agonist ivuxolimab. The receptor source for this set is an adult with an advanced solid tumor such as melanoma, head and neck, liver or kidney cancer.

The gene calls are TRBV2 and TRBJ1-6; 8 bases align to TRBD1. Germline V CDR1 and CDR2: SNHLY, FYNNEI. The CDR3 spans 15 residues. V lost 6 bases, J lost 7 bases, and 8 bases stayed unmatched. The CDR3 DNA sequence: TGTGCCAGCAGAGGACAGGGCGGTGGGAATTCACCCCTCCACTTT. It specifies CASRGQGGGNSPLHF.

The rearrangement links TRBV4-3 to TRBJ1-1; possibly TRBD1 for D (5 bases). In germline, CDR1 is LGHNA, CDR2 YSLEER. V was trimmed by 0 bases and J by 7 bases, leaving 15 bases between them. The CDR3 loop spans 15 amino acids. The CDR3, as DNA: TGCGCCAGCAGCCAAGATATCGGGGGTGGCAATGAAGCTTTCTTT. This translates into CASSQDIGGGNEAFF.

The chain carries TRBV6-5 and TRBJ1-1; D is uncertain. Trimming removed 0 bases from V and 1 base from J, with 9 bases in between. Germline V CDR1 and CDR2: MNHEY, SVGAGI. CDR3 size: 15 residues. CDR3 residues: CASSYSRGKNTEAFF. CDR3 sequence (DNA): TGTGCCAGCAGTTACTCCCGCGGTAAGAACACTGAAGCTTTCTTT.

The chain has TRBV30 and TRBJ2-3; a weak D match, TRBD2 (5 bases). CDR3 length: 15 amino acids. Trimming pared 2 bases from V and 2 bases from J, leaving 14 bases between. Germline loops: CDR1 GTSNPN, CDR2 SVGIG (reference sequence). The CDR3 spells CAWSWVGELTDTQYF. The CDR3 coding sequence is TGTGCCTGGAGTTGGGTCGGGGAGCTCACAGATACGCAGTATTTT.

The gene calls are TRBV19 and TRBJ1-5, with 7 nucleotides matching TRBD1. Germline CDR1 reads LNHDA; CDR2 reads SQIVND (reference sequence). This CDR3 is built from 17 residues. The V gene end was trimmed by 1 base and the J gene end by 1 base; junction bases not matched to a gene: 7. CDR3 loop: CASSIAEGAQSNQPQHF. As DNA, the CDR3 is TGTGCCAGTAGTATAGCTGAGGGGGCCCAGAGCAATCAGCCCCAGCATTTT.

The chain uses TRBV28 and TRBJ2-7; no firm D call. V was trimmed by 3 bases and J by 2 bases, leaving 8 bases between them. The CDR3 is made up of 13 amino acids. The V gene's germline CDR1 is MDHEN and CDR2 SYDVKM. CDR3 sequence reads: CASSLVGAYEQYF. DNA of the CDR3: TGTGCCAGCAGTTTGGTTGGGGCCTACGAGCAGTACTTC.

The chain links TRBV27 to TRBJ2-3; D gene uncertain. This CDR3 region has 13 residues. CDR1 is MNHEY, CDR2 SMNVEV, per germline (reference sequence). The germline V and J ends were trimmed by 5 bases and 3 bases, with 9 bases remaining between them. For the CDR3, the DNA is TGTGCCAGCAGTCGGATAATTACAGATACGCAGTATTTT. Amino acid sequence: CASSRIITDTQYF.

This sequence joins TRBV6-1 and TRBJ1-6; the match to TRBD1 covers 9 bases. This CDR3 comprises 15 residues. The V and J ends lost 5 bases and 10 bases, in that order; junction bases with no gene match: 9. Germline loops: CDR1 MNHNS, CDR2 SASEGT. The CDR3 region is CASSIGQGFRSPLHF. The CDR3 DNA reads as TGTGCCAGCAGTATTGGACAGGGGTTTAGGTCACCCCTCCACTTT.

V is TRBV7-9 and J is TRBJ2-3; D call uncertain. There are 11 residues in the CDR3. Germline V CDR1 and CDR2: SEHNR, FQNEAQ (reference sequence). Trimming pared 3 bases from V and 4 bases from J, leaving 2 bases between. The CDR3 reads CASSFPDTQYF. The DNA of the CDR3 is TGTGCCAGCAGCTTCCCAGATACGCAGTATTTT.

The sample holds one count of this clone. The chain uses TRBV7-2 and TRBJ2-3; 11 bases fit TRBD2. The CDR3 consists of 14 residues. CDR1 SGHTA and CDR2 FQGNSA come from the germline V gene. Unmatched junction bases numbered 1, after V lost 3 bases and J lost 5 bases. CDR3 protein: CASSFLAGGDTQYF. DNA for the CDR3: TGTGCCAGCAGCTTCCTAGCGGGGGGAGATACGCAGTATTTT.

The chain uses TRBV7-2 and TRBJ1-2, with TRBD1 matching 11 bases. V trimming: 5 bases; J trimming: 4 bases; junction bases outside the gene matches: 9. This CDR3 has 16 residues. CDR1 and CDR2 (germline): SGHTA, FQGNSA. The DNA of the CDR3 is TGTGCCAGCAGCGCCTACACAGGGACAGGGGGCTATGGCTACACCTTC. Amino acids: CASSAYTGTGGYGYTF.

J is TRBJ2-1 and V is TRBV7-2; D is unresolved. The V gene's germline CDR1 is SGHTA and CDR2 FQGNSA. Trimming pared 6 bases from V and 0 bases from J, leaving 15 bases between. This CDR3 contains 16 residues. CDR3 residues: CASSPGRLSSYNEQFF. The CDR3 nucleotides read TGTGCCAGCAGTCCTGGGCGCCTGAGCTCCTACAATGAGCAGTTCTTC.

As for this clone: The sample has other DNA sequences that encode this CDR3 too. The V gene is TRBV6-5, the J gene TRBJ2-1; unclear D gene. Germline V gives CDR1 MNHEY, CDR2 SVGAGI. V lost 2 bases to trimming and J lost 4 bases, with 6 bases between them. CDR3 size: 13 residues. The CDR3 loop reads CASSYRNYNEQFF. The CDR3 coding sequence is TGTGCCAGCAGTTACCGAAATTACAATGAGCAGTTCTTC.

This clone came up many times. The chain employs TRBV6-6 and TRBJ1-5; 9 bases agree with TRBD1. Germline V gene data show CDR1 as MNHNY and CDR2 as SVGAGI (reference sequence). This CDR3 has 15 residues. With V trimmed by 0 bases and J by 6 bases, 3 bases remained unmatched. CDR3 DNA: TGTGCCAGCAGTTACTCTGGGACAGGGCTTCAGCCCCAGCATTTT. As protein: CASSYSGTGLQPQHF.

This sequence joins TRBV5-4 and TRBJ1-2; 12 bases are a match to TRBD1. Per germline, CDR1 SGHNT and CDR2 YYREEE (reference sequence). This CDR3 has 17 residues. The J segment lost 1 base and the V segment lost 4 bases, leaving 8 bases of the junction unmatched. The chain's CDR3 is CASSRTGTGGGNYGYTF. The CDR3, as DNA: TGTGCCAGCAGCCGAACCGGGACAGGGGGCGGTAACTATGGCTACACCTTC.

V and J are TRBV6-5 and TRBJ1-2; 8 positions agree with TRBD1. This CDR3 region has 15 residues. V lost 5 bases, J lost 1 base, and 6 bases stayed unmatched. Germline-derived CDR1 and CDR2 are MNHEY and SVGAGI. CDR3: CASSPHGQGNYGYTF. CDR3 bases: TGTGCCAGCAGTCCCCACGGACAGGGTAACTATGGCTACACCTTC.

A remark on this clone: This sample also contains other DNA sequences that code for the same CDR3. This chain links TRBV14 with TRBJ2-5; maybe TRBD2 (5 bases). CDR1 is SGHDN, CDR2 FVKESK, per germline. Trimming removed 4 bases from V and 5 bases from J, with 8 bases in between. This CDR3 is built from 12 residues. The CDR3 reads CASSPPGETQYF. CDR3 nucleotides: TGTGCCAGCAGCCCCCCGGGGGAGACCCAGTACTTC.

This chain joins TRBV11-2 and TRBJ2-2; TRBD1 or TRBD2 may be the D gene (6 bases each). CDR3 length equals 15 residues. Germline V CDR1 and CDR2: SGHAT, FQNNGV. V gave up 4 bases and J gave up 4 bases, with 13 bases separating them. The CDR3 loop is CASSSLQGGTGELFF. The CDR3, as DNA: TGTGCCAGCAGCTCCCTACAGGGAGGCACCGGGGAGCTGTTTTTT. Based on the CDR3 plus reference TRBV11-2 and TRBJ2-2, the full variable domain is EAGVAQSPRYKIIEKRQSVAFWCNPISGHATLYWYQQILGQGPKLLIQFQNNGVVDDSQLPKDRFSAERLKGVDSTLKIQPAKLEDSAVYLCASSSLQGGTGELFFGEGSRLTVL.

The gene calls are TRBV29-1 and TRBJ1-2; 10 positions match TRBD1. Germline assignment: CDR1 SQVTM and CDR2 ANQGSEA. The V and J ends lost 3 bases and 5 bases, in that order; junction bases with no gene match: 3. The CDR3 totals 13 residues. The CDR3, as DNA: TGCAGCGTTGACGACAGGGGGCAATATGGCTACACCTTC. Its protein product is CSVDDRGQYGYTF.

The chain has TRBV4-1 and TRBJ2-2, with TRBD2 as a possible D gene (6 bases). The length of the CDR3 is 14 residues. The V end lost 1 base, the J end lost 8 bases, and 11 bases lay between the germline ends. CDR1 and CDR2 from the germline V gene are MGHRA and YSYEKL. The CDR3 coding sequence is TGCGCCAGCAGCCAAGTGGGCGGGGTAGGGGAGCTGTTTTTT. This translates into CASSQVGGVGELFF.

The chain joins TRBV5-4 to TRBJ2-7; 9 bases are shared with TRBD1. The CDR3 extends over 16 amino acids. Germline V gene lookup returns CDR1 SGHNT and CDR2 YYREEE (reference sequence). After removal of 4 bases from V and 0 bases from J, the junction contained 8 bases not matched to a gene. This CDR3 is CASSAPGQGGSYEQYF. CDR3 nucleotides: TGTGCCAGCAGCGCCCCGGGACAGGGAGGCTCCTACGAGCAGTACTTC.

The chain links TRBV5-4 to TRBJ2-7; unclear D gene. The CDR3 contains 14 residues. Germline V gene lookup returns CDR1 SGHNT and CDR2 YYREEE (reference sequence). With 0 bases removed from V and 5 bases from J, the gap between germline ends came to 12 bases. CDR3 in amino acids: CASSLGGYMDEQYF. The DNA of the CDR3 is TGTGCCAGCAGCTTGGGGGGATATATGGACGAGCAGTACTTC.

This clone came up a few times. The sample holds other DNA sequences that translate to the same CDR3. The V gene is TRBV10-3, the J gene TRBJ1-1; D is unclear. This CDR3 region has 13 residues. In germline, CDR1 is ENHRY, CDR2 SYGVKD. The V end was cut by 3 bases, the J end by 5 bases, with 10 bases between. CDR3 residues: CAISDRGWTEAFF. Here the CDR3 DNA reads TGTGCCATCAGTGATCGGGGTTGGACTGAAGCTTTCTTT.

This chain joins TRBV5-5 and TRBJ2-7; weak D call: TRBD1 (6 bases). The V and J ends lost 2 bases and 4 bases respectively, with 13 bases between them. Germline values: CDR1 SGHKS, CDR2 YYEKEE (reference sequence). This CDR3 has 14 residues. This CDR3 is CASSFPGVGYEQYF. The CDR3 bases are TGTGCCAGCAGCTTCCCAGGGGTAGGGTACGAGCAGTACTTC.

The chain couples TRBV27 to TRBJ1-5; D not resolved. The germline V gene encodes CDR1 MNHEY and CDR2 SMNVEV (reference sequence). The CDR3 runs 14 residues. The V gene lost 2 bases and the J gene lost 1 base, with 6 bases spanning the gap. The CDR3 here is CASSLAGSNQPQHF. CDR3 DNA: TGTGCCAGCAGTTTAGCGGGAAGCAATCAGCCCCAGCATTTT.

The V gene is TRBV27, the J gene TRBJ2-3, with TRBD1 matching 8 bases. Germline CDR1 reads MNHEY; CDR2 reads SMNVEV (reference sequence). The CDR3 runs 15 residues. The trim removed 3 bases at V and 1 base at J, leaving 3 bases unmatched. CDR3 protein: CASSFPTGGTDTQYF. The CDR3 nucleotides read TGTGCCAGCAGTTTTCCGACAGGGGGCACAGATACGCAGTATTTT.

In its sample, this clone ranks as medium-sized. V and J are TRBV5-6 and TRBJ2-5; D may be TRBD2 (6 bases). In germline, CDR1 is SGHDT, CDR2 YYEEEE. The CDR3 has 14 residues. V was cut by 4 bases and J by 9 bases, with 19 bases left in between. CDR3 nucleotide sequence: TGTGCCAGCAGCCCGGGGGAGGCCCGAGGGGCCCAGTACTTC. Its protein is CASSPGEARGAQYF.

The chain has TRBV27 and TRBJ2-5; D perhaps matches TRBD2 (5 bases). Per germline, CDR1 MNHEY and CDR2 SMNVEV (reference sequence). The CDR3 consists of 14 residues. V was shortened by 0 bases and J by 4 bases, with 9 bases between the two germline ends. CDR3 sequence: CASSLSKAGETQYF. The CDR3 DNA reads TGTGCCAGCAGTTTATCAAAGGCGGGAGAGACCCAGTACTTC.

This clone appeared a few times. CDR3: CASSEGLSYEQYF. The DNA for the CDR3 is TGTGCCAGCAGTGAGGGGCTCTCCTACGAGCAGTACTTC. The V call is TRBV6-1, the J call TRBJ2-7, with TRBD1 as a possible D gene (5 bases). The V gene's germline CDR1 is MNHNS and CDR2 SASEGT. The V gene lost 3 bases and the J gene lost 0 bases, with 6 bases spanning the gap. CDR3 length: 13 residues.